Below are 12 T cell receptor beta chains sequenced from a single sample in a study of shared clonotypes between healthy human individuals. The method was immunoSEQ multiplex PCR; TCRdb's version includes in-frame clones alone and lacks a portion of them. The sample lists 2.5 million or so clones; around nine tenths were seen once. Sequenced sample: naive CD4+ T cells sorted from blood. As for subset: CD45RA+ positively selected. Receptors originate from a man younger than 35 in good health.

The V call is TRBV5-1, the J call TRBJ2-3; D may be TRBD1 (6 bases). This CDR3 contains 13 residues. V lost 5 bases, J lost 4 bases, and 11 bases lay in between. Germline-derived CDR1 and CDR2 are SGHRS and YFSETQ. CDR3 sequence (DNA): TGCGCCAGCAGATTACAGGGTTCAGATACGCAGTATTTT. Its translation: CASRLQGSDTQYF. The whole variable domain, filled in from reference TRBV5-1 and TRBJ2-3, reads KAGVTQTPRYLIKTRGQQVTLSCSPISGHRSVSWYQQTPGQGLQFLFEYFSETQRNKGNFPGRFSGRQFSNSRSEMNVSTLELGDSALYLCASRLQGSDTQYFGPGTRLTVL.

This rearrangement joins TRBV7-8 to TRBJ2-2; D is undetermined. This CDR3 has 12 amino acids. Germline assignment: CDR1 SGHVS and CDR2 FQNEAQ. V was pared by 1 base and J by 7 bases, with 4 bases between. CDR3 in amino acids: CASSLEIGELFF. In DNA, the CDR3 is TGTGCCAGCAGCTTAGAGATCGGGGAGCTGTTTTTT.

The chain recombines TRBV5-8 with TRBJ1-1, with D tentatively TRBD1 (6 bases). The CDR3 contains 14 residues. Germline V gene lookup returns CDR1 SGHTS and CDR2 YDEGEE. Trimming removed 2 bases from V and 1 base from J, with 9 bases in between. The DNA of the CDR3 is TGTGCCAGCAGCTTCGGGACAACGAACACTGAAGCTTTCTTT. Translated, it gives CASSFGTTNTEAFF.

In its sample, this clone was seen once. The genes are TRBV19 and TRBJ2-5, with D hard to call. Germline-derived CDR1 and CDR2 are LNHDA and SQIVND (reference sequence). V lost 6 bases to trimming and J lost 5 bases, with 10 bases between them. This CDR3 has 12 amino acids. CDR3 nucleotides: TGTGCCAGTAGAGGGATCGATGAGACCCAGTACTTC. Its translation is CASRGIDETQYF.

In regard to this clone: This sample includes further DNA sequences coding for the same CDR3. This chain uses TRBV9 with TRBJ2-3, with 10 bases matching TRBD2. This CDR3 is built from 16 residues. Trimming took 0 bases from V and 2 from J; bases not matched to a gene: 3. CDR1 SGDLS and CDR2 YYNGEE come from the germline V gene. The CDR3 DNA follows: TGTGCCAGCAGCGTAGGGCTAGCGGGAGCCACAGATACGCAGTATTTT. It encodes CASSVGLAGATDTQYF.

The chain is built from TRBV2 and TRBJ2-1; 8 bases align to TRBD2. Germline-derived CDR1 and CDR2 are SNHLY and FYNNEI. This CDR3 region has 15 residues. After removal of 6 bases from V and 2 bases from J, the junction contained 6 bases not matched to a gene. The CDR3 is CASRPLAAPYNEQFF. DNA for the CDR3: TGTGCCAGCAGGCCACTAGCGGCACCCTACAATGAGCAGTTCTTC.

This chain links TRBV28 with TRBJ1-4, with D unclear. Germline CDR1 MDHEN, CDR2 SYDVKM. The CDR3 is made up of 12 amino acids. V lost 0 bases, J lost 15 bases, and 11 bases lay in between. This CDR3 reads CASSLWGPSVFF. CDR3 bases: TGTGCCAGCAGTTTATGGGGCCCTTCAGTGTTTTTT.

The chain is built from TRBV2 and TRBJ2-7; D not certain. Per germline, CDR1 SNHLY and CDR2 FYNNEI. This CDR3 spans 11 amino acids. The V end lost 8 bases, the J end lost 3 bases, and 8 bases lay between the germline ends. The CDR3 region is CASAPGYEQYF. CDR3 nucleotide sequence: TGTGCCAGCGCCCCGGGCTACGAGCAGTACTTC.

The gene calls are TRBV7-9 and TRBJ2-3, with 11 bases identical to TRBD2. V trimming: 8 bases; J trimming: 4 bases; junction bases outside the gene matches: 2. There are 13 residues in the CDR3. Germline V gene data show CDR1 as SEHNR and CDR2 as FQNEAQ (reference sequence). In nucleotides, the CDR3 is TGTGCCAGCGGACTAGCGGGCCCAGATACGCAGTATTTT. This translates into CASGLAGPDTQYF.

The chain uses TRBV18 and TRBJ2-2, with D perhaps matching TRBD1 or TRBD2 (5 bases each). Germline V gives CDR1 KGHSH, CDR2 LQKENI. The CDR3 sequence is 16 residues long. V lost 4 bases, J lost 0 bases, and 12 bases lay in between. The CDR3 region is CASSLTPGPNTGELFF. CDR3 DNA sequence: TGTGCCAGCTCACTTACACCGGGACCGAACACCGGGGAGCTGTTTTTT.

Concerning this clone itself: Other nucleotide sequences in the sample specify the same CDR3. The chain links TRBV7-2 to TRBJ1-1; D gene ambiguous. This CDR3 is 14 amino acids long. V lost 1 base to trimming and J lost 1 base, with 7 bases between them. From germline, CDR1 is SGHTA and CDR2 FQGNSA. The CDR3 is CASSLESGNTEAFF. The CDR3 coding sequence is TGTGCCAGCAGCTTAGAGTCAGGGAACACTGAAGCTTTCTTT.

The chain has TRBV19 and TRBJ2-1; possible D gene TRBD1, 6 bases. This CDR3 has 16 amino acids. Trimming left V 3 bases short and J 7 bases short, with 19 bases between. CDR1 LNHDA and CDR2 SQIVND come from the germline V gene (reference sequence). The CDR3 sequence: CASSMRQATKGNEQFF. The CDR3 bases are TGTGCCAGTAGTATGAGACAGGCGACGAAGGGGAATGAGCAGTTCTTC.